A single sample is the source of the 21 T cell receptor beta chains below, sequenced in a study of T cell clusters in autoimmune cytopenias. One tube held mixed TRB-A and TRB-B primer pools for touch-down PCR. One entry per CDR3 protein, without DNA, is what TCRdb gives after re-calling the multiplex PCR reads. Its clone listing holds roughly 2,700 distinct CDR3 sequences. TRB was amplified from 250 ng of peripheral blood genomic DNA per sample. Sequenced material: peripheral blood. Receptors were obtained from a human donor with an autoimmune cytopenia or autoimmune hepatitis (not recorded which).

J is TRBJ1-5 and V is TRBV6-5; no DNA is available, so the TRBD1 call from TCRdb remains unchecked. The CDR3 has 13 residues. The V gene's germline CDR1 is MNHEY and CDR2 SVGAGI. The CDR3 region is CAGSPYSNQPQHF.

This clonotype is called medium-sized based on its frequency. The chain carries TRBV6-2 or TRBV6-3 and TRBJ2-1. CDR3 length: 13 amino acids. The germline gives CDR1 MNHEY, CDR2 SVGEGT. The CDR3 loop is CASSYDSYNEQFF.

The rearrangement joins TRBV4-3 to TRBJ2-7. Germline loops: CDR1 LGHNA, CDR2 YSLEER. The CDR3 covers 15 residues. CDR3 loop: CASSQEVAETYEQYF.

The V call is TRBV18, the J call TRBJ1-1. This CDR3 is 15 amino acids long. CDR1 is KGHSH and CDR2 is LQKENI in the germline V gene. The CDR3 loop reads CASSPTLTLDTEAFF.

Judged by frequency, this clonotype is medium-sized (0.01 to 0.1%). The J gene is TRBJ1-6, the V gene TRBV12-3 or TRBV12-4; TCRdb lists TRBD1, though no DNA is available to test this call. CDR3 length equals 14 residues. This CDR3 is CASSKTGGNSPLHF.

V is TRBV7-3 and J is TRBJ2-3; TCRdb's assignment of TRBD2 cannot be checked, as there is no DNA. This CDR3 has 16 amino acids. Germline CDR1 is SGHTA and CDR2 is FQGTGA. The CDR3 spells CASSLLAGGPTDTQYF.

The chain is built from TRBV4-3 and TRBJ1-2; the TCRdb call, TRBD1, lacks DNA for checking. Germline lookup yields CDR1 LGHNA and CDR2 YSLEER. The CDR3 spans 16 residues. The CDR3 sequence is CASSHTGQGVFYGYTF.

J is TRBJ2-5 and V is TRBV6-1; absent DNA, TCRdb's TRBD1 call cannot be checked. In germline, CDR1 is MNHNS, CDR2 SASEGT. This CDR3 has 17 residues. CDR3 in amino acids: CASSIGGGPYPQETQYF.

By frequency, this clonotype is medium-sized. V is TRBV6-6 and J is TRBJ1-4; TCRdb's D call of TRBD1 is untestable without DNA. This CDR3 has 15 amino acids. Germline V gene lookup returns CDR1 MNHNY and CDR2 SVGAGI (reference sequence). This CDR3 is CASSLRQGVDEKLFF.

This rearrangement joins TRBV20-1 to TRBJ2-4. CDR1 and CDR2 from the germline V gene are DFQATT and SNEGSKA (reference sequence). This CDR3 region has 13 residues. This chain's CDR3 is CSARLTTKNIQYF.

The CDR3 here is CSAIPGTREETQYF. This sequence joins TRBV20-1 and TRBJ2-5; the TCRdb D gene call, TRBD2, has no DNA to confirm it. Germline assignment: CDR1 DFQATT and CDR2 SNEGSKA (reference sequence). There are 14 residues in the CDR3.

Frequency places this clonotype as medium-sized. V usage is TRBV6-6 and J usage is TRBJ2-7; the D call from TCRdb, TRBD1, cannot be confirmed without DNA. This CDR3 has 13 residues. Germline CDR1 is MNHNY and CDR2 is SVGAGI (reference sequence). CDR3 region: CASSPDSYYEQYF.

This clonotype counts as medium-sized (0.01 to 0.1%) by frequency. CDR3 region: CASSPGQQETQYF. The rearrangement links TRBV18 to TRBJ2-5; without DNA, the TCRdb call of TRBD1 cannot be checked. There are 13 residues in the CDR3. Germline V lookup: CDR1 KGHSH, CDR2 LQKENI.

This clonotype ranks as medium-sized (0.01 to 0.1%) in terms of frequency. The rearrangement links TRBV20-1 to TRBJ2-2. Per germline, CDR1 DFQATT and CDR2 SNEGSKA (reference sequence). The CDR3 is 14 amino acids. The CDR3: CSARDSANTGELFF.

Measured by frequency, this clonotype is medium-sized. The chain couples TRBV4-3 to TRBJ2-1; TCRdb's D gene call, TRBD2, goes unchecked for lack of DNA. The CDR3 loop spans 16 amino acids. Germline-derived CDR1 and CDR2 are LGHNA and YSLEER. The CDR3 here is CASSPKFGLAGDEQFF.

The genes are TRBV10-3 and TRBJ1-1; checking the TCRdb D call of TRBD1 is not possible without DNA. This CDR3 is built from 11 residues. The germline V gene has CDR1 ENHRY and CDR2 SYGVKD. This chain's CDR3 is CATGGNTEAFF.

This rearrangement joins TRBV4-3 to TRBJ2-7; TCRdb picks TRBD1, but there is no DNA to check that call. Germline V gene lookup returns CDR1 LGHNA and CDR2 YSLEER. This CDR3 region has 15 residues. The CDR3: CASSLDRGLGYEQYF.

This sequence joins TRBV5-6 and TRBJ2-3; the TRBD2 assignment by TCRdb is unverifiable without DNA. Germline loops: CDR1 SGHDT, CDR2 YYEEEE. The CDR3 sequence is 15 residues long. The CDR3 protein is CASSLAAGGLGTQYF.

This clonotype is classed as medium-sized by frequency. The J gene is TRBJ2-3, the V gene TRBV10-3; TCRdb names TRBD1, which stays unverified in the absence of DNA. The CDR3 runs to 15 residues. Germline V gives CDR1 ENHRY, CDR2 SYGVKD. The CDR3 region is CAISAEGRVVDTQYF.

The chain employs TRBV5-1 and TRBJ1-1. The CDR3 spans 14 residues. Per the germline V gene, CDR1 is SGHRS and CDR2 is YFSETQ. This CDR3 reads CASSLEITYTEAFF.

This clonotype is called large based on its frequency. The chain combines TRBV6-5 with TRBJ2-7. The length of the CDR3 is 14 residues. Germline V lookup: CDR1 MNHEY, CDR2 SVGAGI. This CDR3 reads CASSYGRKPYEQYF.